The subject of this entry is one T cell receptor beta chain. The sample is drawn from a study of T cell responses to AZD1222 COVID-19 vaccine. Method: immunoSEQ multiplex PCR; TCRdb's copy keeps in-frame clones and lacks some. In the table there are tens of thousands of clones, around 85% of which are singletons. V was shortened by 0 bases and J by 2 bases, with 11 bases between the two germline ends. The CDR3 spans 16 residues. Germline V gene sequence: CDR1 MGHRA, CDR2 YSYEKL. The material sequenced was peripheral blood, taken on day 0 of AZD1222 vaccination. This TCR derives from an adult in good health. The rearrangement links TRBV4-1 to TRBJ1-5; the D gene is possibly TRBD1 (6 bases). CDR3 DNA: TGCGCCAGCAGCCAAGATGGGGGCAAGGGCAATCAGCCCCAGCATTTT. It translates to CASSQDGGKGNQPQHF.